This T cell receptor (beta chain) is drawn from a study of identical twins. This CDR3 comprises 18 residues. V lost 3 bases and J lost 5; bases outside the gene matches: 17. Per the germline V gene, CDR1 is ENHRY and CDR2 is SYGVKD. This clonotype was observed at least ten times. Its antigen is unidentified. Study-wide findings and caveats: Excess low generation probability was seen in twin-shared out-of-frame alpha sequences. Whereas memory repertoires showed no such difference, abundant cord blood beta clonotypes carried fewer insertions.

Everyone who donated was a healthy Caucasian. TCRdb independently ran MiXCR on the 5' RACE reads; one entry per CDR3 protein. In the table there are about 890,000 distinct CDR3 sequences, 12% of which are singletons. These data also formed part of another study, on yellow fever vaccine responses in identical twins.

This sequence was found in a woman aged 18 to 35 in good health. V gene TRBV10-3 combines with J gene TRBJ1-2; TRBD1 aligns across 8 bases. Sequencing was performed on PBMCs. CDR3: CAISDSPAGGAMGYGYTF. For the CDR3, the DNA is TGTGCCATCAGTGACTCCCCGGCAGGGGGCGCGATGGGATATGGCTACACCTTC.